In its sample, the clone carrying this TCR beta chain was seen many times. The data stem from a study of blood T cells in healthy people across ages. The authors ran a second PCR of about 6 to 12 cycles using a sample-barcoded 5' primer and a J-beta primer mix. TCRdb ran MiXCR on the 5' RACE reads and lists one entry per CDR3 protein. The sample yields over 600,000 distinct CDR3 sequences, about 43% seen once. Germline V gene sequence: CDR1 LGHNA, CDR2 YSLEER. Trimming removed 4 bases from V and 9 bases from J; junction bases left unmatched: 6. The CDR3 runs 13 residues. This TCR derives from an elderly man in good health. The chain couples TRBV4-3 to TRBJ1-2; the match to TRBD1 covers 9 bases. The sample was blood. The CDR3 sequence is CASSPTGQGRYTF. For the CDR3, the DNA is TGCGCCAGCAGCCCTACGGGACAGGGACGCTACACCTTC.